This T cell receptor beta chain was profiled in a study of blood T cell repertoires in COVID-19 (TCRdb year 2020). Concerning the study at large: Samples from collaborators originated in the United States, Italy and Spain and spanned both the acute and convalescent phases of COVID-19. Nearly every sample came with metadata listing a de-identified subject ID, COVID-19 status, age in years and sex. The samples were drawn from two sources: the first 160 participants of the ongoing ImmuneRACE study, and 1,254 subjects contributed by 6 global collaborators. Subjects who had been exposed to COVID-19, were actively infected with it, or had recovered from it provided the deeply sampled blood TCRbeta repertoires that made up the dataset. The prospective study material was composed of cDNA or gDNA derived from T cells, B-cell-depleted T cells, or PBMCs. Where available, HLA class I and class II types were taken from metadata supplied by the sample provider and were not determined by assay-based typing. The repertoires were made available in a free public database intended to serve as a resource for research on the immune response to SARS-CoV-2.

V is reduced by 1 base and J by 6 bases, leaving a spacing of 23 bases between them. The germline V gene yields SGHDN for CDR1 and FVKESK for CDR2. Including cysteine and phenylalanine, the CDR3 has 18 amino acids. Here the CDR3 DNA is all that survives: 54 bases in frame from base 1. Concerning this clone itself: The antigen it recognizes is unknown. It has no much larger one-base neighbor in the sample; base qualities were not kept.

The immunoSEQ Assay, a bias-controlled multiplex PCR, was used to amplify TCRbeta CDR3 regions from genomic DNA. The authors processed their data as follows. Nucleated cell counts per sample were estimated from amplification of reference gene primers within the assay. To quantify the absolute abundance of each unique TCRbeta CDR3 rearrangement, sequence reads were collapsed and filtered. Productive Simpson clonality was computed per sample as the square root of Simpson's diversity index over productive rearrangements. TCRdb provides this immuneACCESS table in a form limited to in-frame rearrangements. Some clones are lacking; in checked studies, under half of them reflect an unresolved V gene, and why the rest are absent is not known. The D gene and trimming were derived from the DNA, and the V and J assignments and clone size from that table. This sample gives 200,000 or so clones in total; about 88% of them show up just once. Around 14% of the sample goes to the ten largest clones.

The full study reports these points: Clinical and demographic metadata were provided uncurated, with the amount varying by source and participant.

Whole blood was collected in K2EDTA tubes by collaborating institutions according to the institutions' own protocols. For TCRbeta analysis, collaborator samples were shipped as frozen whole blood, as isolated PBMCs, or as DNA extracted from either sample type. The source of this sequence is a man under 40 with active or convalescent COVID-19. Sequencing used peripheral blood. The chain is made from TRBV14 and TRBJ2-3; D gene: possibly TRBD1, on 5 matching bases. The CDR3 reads CASSQGPQVPEGWDTQYF. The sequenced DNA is TGTGCCAGCAGCCAAGGGCCACAGGTCCCCGAAGGATGGGATACGCAGTATTTT.